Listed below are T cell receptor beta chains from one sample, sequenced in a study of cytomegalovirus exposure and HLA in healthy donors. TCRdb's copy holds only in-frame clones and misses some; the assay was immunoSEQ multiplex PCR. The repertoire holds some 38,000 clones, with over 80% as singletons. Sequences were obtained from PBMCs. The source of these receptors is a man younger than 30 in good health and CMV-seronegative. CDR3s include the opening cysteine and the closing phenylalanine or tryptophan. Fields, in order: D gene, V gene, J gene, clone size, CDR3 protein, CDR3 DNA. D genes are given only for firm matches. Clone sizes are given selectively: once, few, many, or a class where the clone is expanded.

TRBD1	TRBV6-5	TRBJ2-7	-	CASRIRTGLAYEQYF	TGTGCCAGCAGGATTCGGACAGGGCTCGCCTACGAGCAGTACTTC
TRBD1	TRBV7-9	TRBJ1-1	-	CASSSGQGSNTEAFF	TGTGCCAGCAGCTCCGGACAGGGATCGAACACTGAAGCTTTCTTT
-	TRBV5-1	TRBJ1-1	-	CASSLTPDTEAFF	TGCGCCAGCAGCTTAACTCCCGACACTGAAGCTTTCTTT
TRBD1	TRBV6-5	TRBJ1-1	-	CASSLGTGGRTEAFF	TGTGCCAGCAGCCTCGGGACAGGGGGCAGGACTGAAGCTTTCTTT
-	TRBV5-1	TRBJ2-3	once	CASSPAGRGRTDTQYF	TGCGCCAGCAGCCCGGCAGGGCGGGGTCGCACAGATACGCAGTATTTT
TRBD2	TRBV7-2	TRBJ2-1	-	CASSSGTSGSDEQFF	TGTGCCAGCAGCTCCGGGACTAGCGGGAGCGATGAGCAGTTCTTC
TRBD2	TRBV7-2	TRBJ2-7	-	CASSLDRTSSYEQYF	TGTGCCAGCAGCTTAGATAGGACTAGCTCCTACGAGCAGTACTTC
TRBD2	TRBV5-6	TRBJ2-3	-	CASSTLTSGTDTQYF	TGTGCCAGCAGCACACTCACTAGCGGCACAGATACGCAGTATTTT
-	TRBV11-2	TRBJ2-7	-	CASSLNRETFHEQYF	TGTGCCAGCAGCTTAAACAGGGAAACCTTCCACGAGCAGTACTTC
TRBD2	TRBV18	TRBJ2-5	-	CASSPLAGHPAETQYF	TGTGCCAGCTCACCACTAGCGGGCCACCCAGCGGAGACCCAGTACTTC
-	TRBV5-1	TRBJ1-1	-	CASSLVRNTEAFF	TGCGCCAGCAGCTTGGTCCGGAACACTGAAGCTTTCTTT
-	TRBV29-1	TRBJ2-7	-	CSVESSFSYEQYF	TGCAGCGTTGAGAGCTCCTTCTCCTACGAGCAGTACTTC
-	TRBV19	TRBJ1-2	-	CASSTSRRTANYGYTF	TGTGCCAGTAGTACCTCCCGGAGGACAGCTAACTATGGCTACACCTTC
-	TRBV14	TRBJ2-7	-	CASSQYYEQYF	TGTGCCAGCAGCCAATACTACGAGCAGTACTTC
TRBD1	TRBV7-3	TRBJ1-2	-	CASSPGAGGNYGYTF	TGTGCCAGCAGCCCGGGTGCAGGGGGCAACTATGGCTACACCTTC
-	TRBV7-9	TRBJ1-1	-	CASSLGGAGARDQKAFF	TGTGCCAGCAGCTTAGGGGGTGCAGGGGCGCGAGACCAAAAAGCTTTCTTT
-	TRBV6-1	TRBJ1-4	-	CASTEGPAFNEKLFF	TGTGCCAGCACCGAGGGTCCAGCCTTTAATGAAAAACTGTTTTTT
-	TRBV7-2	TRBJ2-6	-	CASSFEVFGANVLTF	TGTGCCAGCAGCTTTGAGGTGTTTGGGGCCAACGTCCTGACTTTC
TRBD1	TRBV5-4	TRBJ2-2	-	CASSPGQRLTGELFF	TGTGCCAGCAGCCCGGGACAGCGACTCACCGGGGAGCTGTTTTTT
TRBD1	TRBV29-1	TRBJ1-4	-	CSVLSTGGDEKLFF	TGCAGCGTTCTGTCGACAGGGGGCGATGAAAAACTGTTTTTT
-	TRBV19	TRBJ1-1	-	CASRGGGVKAAEAFF	TGTGCCAGTAGAGGTGGCGGGGTCAAGGCGGCTGAAGCTTTCTTT
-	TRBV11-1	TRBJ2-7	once	CASSLGASRLFNEQYF	TGTGCCAGCAGCTTAGGGGCTAGCAGGCTTTTCAACGAGCAGTACTTC
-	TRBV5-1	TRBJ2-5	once	CASSLIRTGQETQYF	TGCGCCAGCAGCTTGATAAGAACAGGACAAGAGACCCAGTACTTC
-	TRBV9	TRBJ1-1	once	CASSVVGGAHTEAFF	TGTGCCAGCAGCGTAGTAGGGGGGGCGCATACTGAAGCTTTCTTT
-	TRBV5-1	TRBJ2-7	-	CASSLDRRVSSYEQYF	TGCGCCAGCAGCTTGGATCGTCGGGTCAGCTCCTACGAGCAGTACTTC
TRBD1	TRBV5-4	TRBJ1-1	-	CASSLEGRGTEAFF	TGTGCCAGCAGCTTGGAGGGCAGGGGGACTGAAGCTTTCTTT